This T cell receptor beta chain was found in a study of spatial heterogeneity in lung cancer. This clonotype is termed medium-sized. The library was built for alpha chains, so this beta chain is an off-target read and its size means little. The V and J ends lost 4 bases and 12 bases respectively, with 25 bases between them. The germline CDR1 and CDR2 sequences are SGHAT and FQNNGV. This CDR3 spans 15 amino acids. Time point defined: sample taken at primary tumor resection. Unsorted tumor, nontumor lung tissue or cryopreserved PBMC supplied the whole RNA. TCRdb processed the 5' RACE reads anew with MiXCR; each CDR3 protein has one entry. In the table there are 7,000 or so distinct CDR3 sequences, about 6% of which are singletons.

This sequence joins TRBV11-2 and TRBJ2-7, with TRBD2 as a possible D gene (5 bases). This sequence was found in a female donor with early-stage non-small cell lung cancer. Sample: normal lung tissue next to the tumor, taken at surgery. CDR3 nucleotide sequence: TGTGCCAGCAGCTCCCCCCTAGCTAGGCGTCAGCAGGCGTACTTC. Translated, it gives CASSSPLARRQQAYF.